One and the same sample provided the 19 T cell receptor beta chains below, sequenced in a study of blood T cell repertoires in COVID-19 (dated by TCRdb to the early 2020s). The method was the immunoSEQ multiplex PCR assay. This is the immuneACCESS table as TCRdb keeps it, with only in-frame sequences that have V and J called. A part of the clones is gone; compared with another copy, unresolved V genes explain less than half, and the rest is unexplained. This sample is represented by about 230,000 clones; approximately 87% of them were singletons. In total, the top ten clones hold approximately 3% of the sample. Sequencing input: PBMCs or T cells enriched from blood (not recorded which). The receptor source for this set is a woman aged 50 to 65 in a cohort exposed to, infected with or recovered from COVID-19 (not recorded which).

This chain joins TRBV27 and TRBJ2-7; D not resolved. The V gene's germline CDR1 is MNHEY and CDR2 SMNVEV (reference sequence). This CDR3 is built from 15 residues. Trimming removed 3 bases from V and 2 bases from J, with 14 bases in between. The CDR3 protein is CASSFGLAGTYEQYF. CDR3 DNA: TGTGCCAGCAGTTTCGGATTGGCAGGAACCTACGAGCAGTACTTC.

This clone was found once. This chain joins TRBV27 and TRBJ2-5; 13 bases fit TRBD2. The trim removed 3 bases at V and 2 bases at J, leaving 15 bases unmatched. The CDR3 is 20 residues long. Germline values: CDR1 MNHEY, CDR2 SMNVEV (reference sequence). The CDR3 region is CASSFLPIPLAGGKQETQYF. Written as DNA, the CDR3 is TGTGCCAGCAGTTTTCTTCCTATCCCACTAGCGGGGGGGAAACAAGAGACCCAGTACTTC.

The rearrangement links TRBV28 to TRBJ2-1; D perhaps matches TRBD1 (6 bases). This CDR3 spans 13 amino acids. CDR1 and CDR2 from the germline V gene are MDHEN and SYDVKM. The germline V and J ends were trimmed by 3 bases and 7 bases, with 10 bases remaining between them. In DNA form, the CDR3 reads TGTGCCAGCAGTTTGGCAGGGGAGAATGAGCAGTTCTTC. Its protein product is CASSLAGENEQFF.

The chain uses TRBV2 and TRBJ1-3, with D possibly being TRBD1 (6 bases). CDR3 length: 13 amino acids. With 9 bases removed from V and 1 base from J, the gap between germline ends came to 10 bases. The germline V gene encodes CDR1 SNHLY and CDR2 FYNNEI. The CDR3, as DNA: TGTGCCAGTTCGGGACAATCTGGAAACACCATATATTTT. Translated, it gives CASSGQSGNTIYF.

The chain links TRBV6-5 to TRBJ2-1, with a possible D match to TRBD1 (6 bases). The germline CDR1 and CDR2 sequences are MNHEY and SVGAGI. This CDR3 spans 14 amino acids. V was trimmed by 6 bases and J by 3 bases, leaving 12 bases between them. CDR3 sequence reads: CASSHGQFYNEQFF. CDR3 nucleotide sequence: TGTGCCAGCAGCCACGGACAGTTCTACAATGAGCAGTTCTTC.

This chain uses TRBV7-2 with TRBJ1-1; TRBD1 might be the D (6 bases). The length of the CDR3 is 17 residues. Trimming removed 4 bases from V and 4 bases from J, with 22 bases in between. Germline lookup yields CDR1 SGHTA and CDR2 FQGNSA. The CDR3 DNA is TGTGCCAGCAGCTACCTACCTACAGGGAGGGGCAGCACTGAAGCTTTCTTT. It codes for CASSYLPTGRGSTEAFF.

The table lists this clone with a count of one. The chain carries TRBV5-1 and TRBJ2-5, with D unclear. Trimming took off 0 bases at V and 5 bases at J, with 11 bases between the two ends. This CDR3 region has 14 residues. Germline CDR1 is SGHRS and CDR2 is YFSETQ. The CDR3 DNA is TGCGCCAGCAGCTTGGGCGTGGTGAGGGAGACCCAGTACTTC. Its translation: CASSLGVVRETQYF. Combining the CDR3 with reference TRBV5-1 and TRBJ2-5 gives the whole variable domain KAGVTQTPRYLIKTRGQQVTLSCSPISGHRSVSWYQQTPGQGLQFLFEYFSETQRNKGNFPGRFSGRQFSNSRSEMNVSTLELGDSALYLCASSLGVVRETQYFGPGTRLLVL.

CDR3 coding DNA: TGTGCCAGCAGCAAATGTTTACGGCCCCTAGCGGGGGGGCGTTCCTACAATGAGCAGTTCTTC. As protein: CASSKCLRPLAGGRSYNEQFF. The chain uses TRBV21-1 and TRBJ2-1; the listed D gene, TRBD2, was not tested against the DNA. TRBV21-1 is flagged as a pseudogene. The CDR3 sequence is 21 residues long.

The gene calls are TRBV19 and TRBJ1-1; 9 nucleotides line up with TRBD1. The V and J ends lost 5 bases and 5 bases, in that order; junction bases with no gene match: 9. Germline CDR1 LNHDA, CDR2 SQIVND (reference sequence). The CDR3 covers 15 residues. For the CDR3, the DNA is TGTGCCAGTAGTTTCACCGGGACAGGGTTGACTGAAGCTTTCTTT. Its protein is CASSFTGTGLTEAFF.

The J gene is TRBJ2-3, the V gene TRBV4-2, with 8 nucleotides matching TRBD2. The V gene end was trimmed by 4 bases and the J gene end by 4 bases; junction bases not matched to a gene: 13. In germline, CDR1 is LGHNA, CDR2 YNFKEQ. The CDR3 runs to 17 residues. The CDR3 loop reads CASSLSPPAGDSDTQYF. DNA of the CDR3: TGTGCCAGCAGCCTCTCCCCCCCAGCGGGGGACTCAGATACGCAGTATTTT.

The chain carries TRBV6-4 and TRBJ2-1; 7 positions agree with TRBD2. The CDR3 runs 16 residues. Germline V gene lookup returns CDR1 MRHNA and CDR2 SNTAGT. Trimming took 6 bases from V and 6 from J; bases not matched to a gene: 14. The CDR3 sequence: CASSAVGLAGPNEQFF. CDR3 bases: TGTGCCAGCAGCGCCGTGGGGTTAGCGGGCCCCAATGAGCAGTTCTTC.

In its sample, this clone was seen a few times. The rearrangement uses TRBV5-1 and TRBJ2-5, with 9 bases fitting TRBD1. CDR3 length: 15 residues. J lost 4 bases, V lost 4 bases, and 8 bases had no gene match. The germline CDR1 and CDR2 sequences are SGHRS and YFSETQ. The CDR3 nucleotides read TGCGCCAGCAGCGAGGGACAGGGAGTAGTAGAGACCCAGTACTTC. Its translation is CASSEGQGVVETQYF.

The chain couples TRBV9 to TRBJ2-3, with D possibly matching TRBD1 (6 bases). The CDR3 spans 17 residues. The ends were cut back, 3 bases at V and 2 bases at J, with 19 bases in the middle. CDR1 is SGDLS and CDR2 is YYNGEE in the germline V gene. The chain's CDR3 is CASSALPTQGYTDTQYF. Here the CDR3 DNA reads TGTGCCAGCAGCGCGCTACCCACACAGGGCTACACAGATACGCAGTATTTT.

This chain links TRBV18 with TRBJ2-1; 8 positions agree with TRBD2. V lost 1 base, J lost 3 bases, and 2 bases stayed unmatched. The CDR3 consists of 15 residues. Germline V CDR1 and CDR2: KGHSH, LQKENI. The chain's CDR3 is CASSPLAGSYNEQFF. As DNA, the CDR3 is TGTGCCAGCTCACCACTAGCGGGGAGCTACAATGAGCAGTTCTTC.

This clone has only a few counts. The chain is built from TRBV9 and TRBJ1-5; 8 bases match TRBD1. Trimming cost V 3 bases and J 5 bases; bases outside gene matches: 1. The CDR3 is made up of 13 amino acids. Germline assignment: CDR1 SGDLS and CDR2 YYNGEE. The CDR3 DNA is TGTGCCAGCAGCGAACAGGGGGATCAGCCCCAGCATTTT. Translated: CASSEQGDQPQHF. Drawing the rest from reference TRBV9 and TRBJ1-5, the complete variable domain is DSGVTQTPKHLITATGQRVTLRCSPRSGDLSVYWYQQSLDQGLQFLIQYYNGEERAKGNILERFSAQQFPDLHSELNLSSLELGDSALYFCASSEQGDQPQHFGDGTRLSIL.

This chain uses TRBV19 with TRBJ1-5; 8 positions match TRBD1. Germline V gene lookup returns CDR1 LNHDA and CDR2 SQIVND (reference sequence). The CDR3 totals 14 residues. J gave up 8 bases and V 3 bases, and 6 bases lay outside the gene matches. This chain's CDR3 is CASSMTGALEPQHF. CDR3 in DNA: TGTGCCAGTAGTATGACAGGGGCATTGGAGCCCCAGCATTTT.

J is TRBJ2-5 and V is TRBV4-2; a possible D gene is TRBD2 (6 bases). The length of the CDR3 is 15 residues. Trimming removed 4 bases at V and 2 bases at J, with 14 bases between. In germline, CDR1 is LGHNA, CDR2 YNFKEQ. The CDR3 DNA follows: TGTGCCAGCAGCCTGGGGGGTGTCGGACAAGAGACCCAGTACTTC. Translated, it gives CASSLGGVGQETQYF.

Written as DNA, the CDR3 is TGTGCCAGCAGTTTCGACAGGGGGCCCAATCAGCCCCAGCATTTT. The encoded protein is CASSFDRGPNQPQHF. V gene TRBV27 combines with J gene TRBJ1-5, with 10 bases fitting TRBD1. In germline, CDR1 is MNHEY, CDR2 SMNVEV (reference sequence). V gave up 3 bases and J gave up 3 bases; unmatched junction bases: 2. CDR3 length: 15 residues.

The chain carries TRBV19 and TRBJ2-2; TRBD2 matches 10 bases. The germline V gene encodes CDR1 LNHDA and CDR2 SQIVND (reference sequence). The V segment lost 6 bases and the J segment 2 bases; nucleotides outside the gene matches: 12. The CDR3 is 18 amino acids. CDR3 nucleotides: TGTGCCAGTAGACGAGCGACTAGCGGGTCCTCAAACACCGGGGAGCTGTTTTTT. As protein: CASRRATSGSSNTGELFF.